The 30 T cell receptor beta chains in this list originate from one sample, sequenced in a study of early T cells in non-severe SARS-CoV-2 infection. TCRdb processed the 5' RACE reads anew with MiXCR; each CDR3 protein has one entry. The sample holds around 50,000 distinct CDR3 sequences, around 6% seen once. Sequenced input: whole blood. The receptors were sampled from an adult who was a healthcare worker with PCR-confirmed SARS-CoV-2 infection or an uninfected control (not recorded which).

This clonotype was counted ten times or more. The chain links TRBV5-1 to TRBJ1-2; 7 positions agree with TRBD1. Germline V CDR1 and CDR2: SGHRS, YFSETQ. The J segment lost 1 base and the V segment lost 7 bases, leaving 10 bases of the junction unmatched. The CDR3 totals 15 residues. This chain's CDR3 is CASWTGVFSNYGYTF. CDR3 DNA: TGCGCCAGCTGGACAGGTGTTTTCAGTAACTATGGCTACACCTTC.

The genes are TRBV4-1 and TRBJ2-3, with 8 bases that match TRBD1. The germline CDR1 and CDR2 sequences are MGHRA and YSYEKL. J lost 3 bases, V lost 5 bases, and 7 bases had no gene match. The CDR3 covers 15 residues. The CDR3 DNA sequence: TGCGCCAGCAGCTCCAGCAGGGGGCAAACAGATACGCAGTATTTT. This translates into CASSSSRGQTDTQYF.

This clonotype showed up many times. The V gene is TRBV12-3 or TRBV12-4, the J gene TRBJ2-1; D is unclear. The V gene lost 4 bases and the J gene lost 6 bases, with 7 bases spanning the gap. This CDR3 contains 12 residues. This CDR3 is CASSYGGNEQFF. CDR3 bases: TGTGCCAGCAGTTACGGCGGCAATGAGCAGTTCTTC.

Many counts were recorded for this clonotype. This chain connects TRBV4-2 to TRBJ2-1; 9 bases align to TRBD1. This CDR3 has 16 residues. The J segment lost 5 bases and the V segment lost 2 bases, leaving 7 bases of the junction unmatched. Germline assignment: CDR1 LGHNA and CDR2 YNFKEQ. The CDR3 protein is CASSQPPWTGDNEQFF. DNA for the CDR3: TGTGCCAGCAGCCAACCCCCCTGGACAGGGGACAATGAGCAGTTCTTC.

As concerns this clonotype: A much larger clone sits a single nucleotide away, making a read error possible. The chain has TRBV13 and TRBJ2-7, with 8 positions matching TRBD1. J gave up 5 bases and V 4 bases, and 7 bases lay outside the gene matches. This CDR3 has 14 amino acids. Germline V gives CDR1 PRHDT, CDR2 FYEKMQ (reference sequence). The CDR3 here is CASSSGDRIDEQYF. DNA for the CDR3: TGTGCCAGCAGCTCGGGGGACAGGATCGACGAGCAGTACTTC.

This clonotype was observed many times. The V gene is TRBV4-1, the J gene TRBJ1-1, with D unclear. The CDR3 totals 11 residues. Germline V lookup: CDR1 MGHRA, CDR2 YSYEKL. V was cut by 3 bases and J by 2 bases, with 1 base left in between. DNA for the CDR3: TGCGCCAGCAGCCATAACACTGAAGCTTTCTTT. It codes for CASSHNTEAFF.

The rearrangement uses TRBV29-1 and TRBJ2-7, with no clear D. The ends were cut back, 4 bases at V and 1 base at J, with 14 bases in the middle. The CDR3 covers 14 residues. Germline values: CDR1 SQVTM, CDR2 ANQGSEA. The CDR3 region is CSVATSRVSYEQYF. As DNA, the CDR3 is TGCAGCGTTGCGACCTCTCGGGTATCCTACGAGCAGTACTTC.

This clonotype was found once. CDR3 sequence (DNA): TGTGCCACCAGCAGAGCAGGGACTTCTTACGAGCAGTACTTC. It codes for CATSRAGTSYEQYF. The chain carries TRBV15 and TRBJ2-7; perhaps TRBD2 as D (6 bases). V was pared by 1 base and J by 4 bases, with 11 bases between. The CDR3 is made up of 14 amino acids. Per the germline V gene, CDR1 is LNHNV and CDR2 is YYDKDF (reference sequence).

This clonotype was seen repeatedly, ten times or more. This chain links TRBV4-3 with TRBJ2-7; D possibly corresponds to TRBD2 (7 bases). Trimming removed 1 base at V and 2 bases at J, with 15 bases between. Germline values: CDR1 LGHNA, CDR2 YSLEER. CDR3 size: 16 residues. The CDR3 DNA follows: TGCGCCAGCAGCCAAGGGAGGGGGGGCCCTACCTACGAGCAGTACTTC. Protein sequence: CASSQGRGGPTYEQYF.

This clonotype has at least ten counts. This chain connects TRBV20-1 to TRBJ2-7; D unresolved. CDR1 and CDR2 from the germline V gene are DFQATT and SNEGSKA (reference sequence). This CDR3 region has 11 residues. V was pared by 4 bases and J by 4 bases, with 8 bases between. The CDR3 bases are TGCAGTGCTATTAGGGAATACGAGCAGTACTTC. Protein: CSAIREYEQYF.

This clonotype was seen many times. This rearrangement joins TRBV19 to TRBJ2-2, with D possibly TRBD2 on 6 matching bases. CDR1 and CDR2 (germline): LNHDA, SQIVND (reference sequence). Deletions cut 3 bases from V and 0 bases from J, with 14 bases between. There are 17 residues in the CDR3. CDR3 protein: CASSIQGLTTNTGELFF. For the CDR3, the DNA is TGTGCCAGTAGTATCCAGGGACTTACTACGAACACCGGGGAGCTGTTTTTT.

A few counts support this clonotype. This chain links TRBV2 with TRBJ2-3; tentatively, D is TRBD1 or TRBD2 (6 bases each). The CDR3 contains 13 residues. CDR1 and CDR2 from the germline V gene are SNHLY and FYNNEI. V lost 11 bases and J lost 4, with 16 bases in between. The CDR3 spells CAATPGAPDTQYF. Here the CDR3 DNA reads TGTGCCGCTACCCCGGGGGCCCCAGATACGCAGTATTTT.

The rearrangement links TRBV18 to TRBJ2-5; tentatively, D is TRBD2 (5 bases). Trimming removed 4 bases at V and 1 base at J, with 10 bases between. The germline gives CDR1 KGHSH, CDR2 LQKENI. The CDR3 has 14 residues. CDR3 nucleotide sequence: TGTGCCAGCTCACTCGGGATTTCCCAAGAGACCCAGTACTTC. Protein: CASSLGISQETQYF.

Many counts were recorded for this clonotype. The chain combines TRBV6-6 with TRBJ2-3; unclear D gene. The CDR3 contains 16 residues. Between the trimmed V and J ends, which lost 2 bases and 3 bases, there was a span of 15 bases. Germline values: CDR1 MNHNY, CDR2 SVGAGI (reference sequence). CDR3 in DNA: TGTGCCAGCAGTTACAGGGTCCATGGATCAACAGATACGCAGTATTTT. This codes for CASSYRVHGSTDTQYF.

J is TRBJ1-5 and V is TRBV20-1; TRBD1 agrees at 8 bases. The J segment lost 0 bases and the V segment lost 5 bases, leaving 9 bases of the junction unmatched. There are 16 residues in the CDR3. Germline CDR1 reads DFQATT; CDR2 reads SNEGSKA (reference sequence). The CDR3 region is CSAWAGGAYSNQPQHF. The CDR3 DNA reads as TGCAGTGCTTGGGCAGGGGGCGCCTATAGCAATCAGCCCCAGCATTTT.

In this sample, this clonotype turned up many times. V usage is TRBV29-1 and J usage is TRBJ2-7, with D tentatively TRBD2 (5 bases). The V and J ends lost 4 bases and 0 bases respectively, with 7 bases between them. CDR3 length equals 12 residues. Germline loops: CDR1 SQVTM, CDR2 ANQGSEA. CDR3 sequence (DNA): TGCAGCGTTGCGGGAACCTCCTACGAGCAGTACTTC. Translated: CSVAGTSYEQYF.

This clonotype occurred many times. This rearrangement joins TRBV11-2 to TRBJ2-2; TRBD1 aligns across 7 bases. Germline CDR1 is SGHAT and CDR2 is FQNNGV. This CDR3 has 16 residues. The V segment lost 5 bases and the J segment 0 bases; nucleotides outside the gene matches: 6. In DNA, the CDR3 is TGTGCCAGCAGCACTACAGGGGCCTCGAACACCGGGGAGCTGTTTTTT. It codes for CASSTTGASNTGELFF.

This clonotype was detected many times. The chain combines TRBV7-2 with TRBJ1-5; TRBD1 agrees at 10 bases. J was trimmed by 8 bases and V by 1 base; bases with no gene match: 5. Germline-derived CDR1 and CDR2 are SGHTA and FQGNSA. The CDR3 is 15 amino acids. The CDR3 bases are TGTGCCAGCAGCTTAGGGGACAGGGGCGCGGAGCCCCAGCATTTT. This sequence encodes CASSLGDRGAEPQHF.

This clonotype was recorded many times. The V and J genes are TRBV5-1 and TRBJ2-3, with 9 bases lining up with TRBD2. The germline V gene has CDR1 SGHRS and CDR2 YFSETQ. The CDR3 length is 16 residues. The trim removed 3 bases at V and 6 bases at J, leaving 11 bases unmatched. The CDR3 reads CASSSGLSGGRDTQYF. CDR3 DNA: TGCGCCAGCAGCTCCGGACTAAGCGGGGGGCGGGATACGCAGTATTTT.

On this clonotype itself: The junction shows a germline mismatch at one end, possibly a read error. This chain uses TRBV19 with TRBJ2-5, with D uncertain. Germline V lookup: CDR1 LNHDA, CDR2 SQIVND (reference sequence). The CDR3 is made up of 11 amino acids. The CDR3 DNA reads TGCGCCAGTAGTATGGCAGAGACCCAGTACTTC. It yields the protein CASSMAETQYF.

This clonotype has ten or more counts. The V gene is TRBV2, the J gene TRBJ2-1; D could derive from TRBD1 or TRBD2 (5 bases each). V shed 7 bases and J shed 10 bases, with 23 bases lying between them. This CDR3 comprises 15 residues. Germline V gene sequence: CDR1 SNHLY, CDR2 FYNNEI. This chain's CDR3 is CASMTGQASWGEQFF. The CDR3 region has the DNA TGTGCCAGCATGACGGGCCAGGCCTCGTGGGGGGAGCAGTTCTTC.

This clonotype was observed at least ten times. This sequence joins TRBV29-1 and TRBJ1-5; no clear D gene. Germline assignment: CDR1 SQVTM and CDR2 ANQGSEA. The CDR3 runs to 16 residues. The V gene lost 4 bases and the J gene lost 0 bases, with 16 bases spanning the gap. CDR3 loop: CSVVLNSGDSNQPQHF. Here the CDR3 DNA reads TGCAGCGTTGTTCTAAACTCGGGAGATAGCAATCAGCCCCAGCATTTT.

This chain links TRBV10-3 with TRBJ2-3; unclear D gene. Trimming pared 6 bases from V and 1 base from J, leaving 2 bases between. Germline V gene sequence: CDR1 ENHRY, CDR2 SYGVKD. CDR3 length: 11 amino acids. The CDR3 nucleotides are TGTGCCATCAGGCGCACAGATACGCAGTATTTT. This gives the protein CAIRRTDTQYF.

Ten or more counts support this clonotype. The gene calls are TRBV12-3 or TRBV12-4 and TRBJ2-4; D remains ambiguous. V was cut by 6 bases and J by 0 bases, with 9 bases left in between. The CDR3 is 14 amino acids. CDR3 DNA sequence: TGTGCCAGCAGGTCCCGTTTAGCCAAAAACATTCAGTACTTC. Protein: CASRSRLAKNIQYF.

The rearrangement uses TRBV5-6 and TRBJ2-7; 7 nucleotides match TRBD2. Germline loops: CDR1 SGHDT, CDR2 YYEEEE. The CDR3 contains 15 residues. Germline trimming cut 0 bases from V and 5 bases from J; bases unmatched to any gene: 8. The CDR3 sequence is CASSLVLGLQNEQYF. The CDR3 DNA is TGTGCCAGCAGCTTGGTGTTGGGACTACAGAACGAGCAGTACTTC.

This clonotype showed up many times. The chain uses TRBV30 and TRBJ2-3, with D possibly matching TRBD2 (5 bases). The CDR3 is 14 residues long. Germline V gene data show CDR1 as GTSNPN and CDR2 as SVGIG (reference sequence). The V end lost 5 bases, the J end lost 4 bases, and 16 bases lay between the germline ends. The CDR3 reads CAWPHEGLADTQYF. The CDR3 nucleotides read TGTGCCTGGCCTCACGAGGGCCTGGCAGATACGCAGTATTTT.

In the case of this clonotype: This may stem from a read error, because a much larger clone lies one nucleotide away. J is TRBJ1-1 and V is TRBV14, with unresolved D. With 1 base removed from V and 5 bases from J, the gap between germline ends came to 8 bases. The CDR3 contains 13 residues. The V gene's germline CDR1 is SGHDN and CDR2 FVKESK. The CDR3 DNA sequence: TGTGCCAGCAGCCAAGGGAACATAACTGAAGCTTTCTTT. Translating gives CASSQGNITEAFF.

This clonotype was seen ten or more times. Here the CDR3 reads CATSETGLAIRSGEQFF. In nucleotides, the CDR3 is TGTGCCACCAGTGAAACGGGACTAGCTATCCGAAGCGGTGAGCAGTTCTTC. The rearrangement links TRBV24-1 to TRBJ2-1, with 9 bases identical to TRBD2. V dropped 4 bases and J dropped 9; count of bases not matched to a gene: 15. There are 17 residues in the CDR3. Germline V lookup: CDR1 KGHDR, CDR2 SFDVKD.

This clonotype has just a few counts. This chain joins TRBV30 and TRBJ1-1, with D uncertain. Between the trimmed V and J ends, which lost 1 base and 3 bases, there was a span of 6 bases. In germline, CDR1 is GTSNPN, CDR2 SVGIG (reference sequence). CDR3 size: 12 residues. The CDR3 sequence: CAWSGSYTEAFF. The DNA of the CDR3 is TGTGCCTGGAGTGGTTCATACACTGAAGCTTTCTTT.

This clonotype came up many times. The gene calls are TRBV30 and TRBJ1-6, with D possibly matching TRBD1 (5 bases). Deletions cut 2 bases from V and 6 bases from J, with 14 bases between. Germline V gives CDR1 GTSNPN, CDR2 SVGIG (reference sequence). The CDR3 sequence is 15 residues long. The CDR3 nucleotides are TGTGCCTGGAGTCTGGGGCGATCTGTTAATTCACCCCTCCACTTT. Translating gives CAWSLGRSVNSPLHF.